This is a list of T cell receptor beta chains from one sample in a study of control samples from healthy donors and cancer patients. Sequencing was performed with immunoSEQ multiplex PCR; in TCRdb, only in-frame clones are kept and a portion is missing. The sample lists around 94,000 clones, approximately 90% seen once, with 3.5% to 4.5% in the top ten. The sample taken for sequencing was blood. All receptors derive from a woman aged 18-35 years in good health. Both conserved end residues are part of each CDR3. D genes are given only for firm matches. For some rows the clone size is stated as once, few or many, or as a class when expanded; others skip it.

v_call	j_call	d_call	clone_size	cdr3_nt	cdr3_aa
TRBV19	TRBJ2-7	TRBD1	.	TGTGCCAGTAGTATAGTGCCGGGACAGGCCCCCGGCGAGCAGTACTTC	CASSIVPGQAPGEQYF
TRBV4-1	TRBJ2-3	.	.	TGCGCCAGCAGCCAAGGGTTGGGGGCCATAGATACGCAGTATTTT	CASSQGLGAIDTQYF
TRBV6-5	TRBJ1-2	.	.	TGTGCCAGCAGTCTAAGCGAATATGGCTACACCTTC	CASSLSEYGYTF
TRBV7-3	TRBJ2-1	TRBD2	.	TGTGCCAGCAGCTTAAGTGGTTCATTCTCGGGACTAGTAAGCCATGAGCAGTTCTTC	CASSLSGSFSGLVSHEQFF
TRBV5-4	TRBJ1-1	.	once	TGTGCCAGCAGCGCACGGGGGCTGCAGAACACTGAAGCTTTCTTT	CASSARGLQNTEAFF
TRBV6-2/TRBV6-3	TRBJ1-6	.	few	TGTGCCAGCAGTGCGAGGTCCAGGGGAGGTGGTTCACCCCTCCACTTT	CASSARSRGGGSPLHF
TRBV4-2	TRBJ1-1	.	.	TGTGCCAGCAGCCAAGTCAAGGGAACTGAAGCTTTCTTT	CASSQVKGTEAFF
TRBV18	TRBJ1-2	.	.	TGTGCCAGCTCACCCCCAGGGGCCATAAACTATGGCTACACCTTC	CASSPPGAINYGYTF
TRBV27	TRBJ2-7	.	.	TGTGCCAGCAGTTTAGCGGCAAGCTCCTACGAGCAGTACTTC	CASSLAASSYEQYF
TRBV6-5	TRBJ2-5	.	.	TGTGCCAGCATTGGGACGGTCCAAGAGACCCAGTACTTC	CASIGTVQETQYF
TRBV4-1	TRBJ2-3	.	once	TGCGCCAGCAGCCAAGGGGCCAGGGCGCTCACAGATACGCAGTATTTT	CASSQGARALTDTQYF
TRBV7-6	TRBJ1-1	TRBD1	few	TGTGCCAGCAGCACCGGACAGGGGCTGTCTGAAGCTTTCTTT	CASSTGQGLSEAFF
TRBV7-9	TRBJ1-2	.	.	TGTGCCAGCAGCTTAGAGTCGGTTCGTCATGGCTACACCTTC	CASSLESVRHGYTF
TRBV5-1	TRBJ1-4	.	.	TGCGCCAGCAGCTTGGAGCAGGGGCCGTTTGGGGAAAAACTGTTTTTT	CASSLEQGPFGEKLFF
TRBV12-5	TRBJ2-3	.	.	TGTGCTAGTGCCACCCCGGGCACAGATACGCAGTATTTT	CASATPGTDTQYF
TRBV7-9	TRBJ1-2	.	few	TGTGCCAGCAGCCAACTCCGGTGGGGGACTCATGGCTACACCTTC	CASSQLRWGTHGYTF
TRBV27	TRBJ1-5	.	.	TGTGCCAGCAGTCCCCGTTATCCCGCCCCGGGGTCATTGCCCCAGCATTTT	CASSPRYPAPGSLPQHF
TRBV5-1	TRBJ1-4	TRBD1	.	TGCGCCAGCAGCTTGTCGGGACAGTATAATGAAAAACTGTTTTTT	CASSLSGQYNEKLFF
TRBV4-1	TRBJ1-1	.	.	TGCGCCAGCAGCCAAGATTGGCGGCAGTTGAACACTGAAGCTTTCTTT	CASSQDWRQLNTEAFF
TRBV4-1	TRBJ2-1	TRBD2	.	TGCGCCAGCAGCCAAGATAGCGGGGGGTCTCCCTACAATGAGCAGTTCTTC	CASSQDSGGSPYNEQFF
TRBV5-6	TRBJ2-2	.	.	TGTGCCAGCAGCTTCGGACAGCCAACCGGGGAGCTGTTTTTT	CASSFGQPTGELFF
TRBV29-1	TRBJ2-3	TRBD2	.	TGCAGCCTAGCGGGGGCCACAGATACGCAGTATTTT	CSLAGATDTQYF
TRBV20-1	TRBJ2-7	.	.	TGCAGTGCTAGGGACCCCTACGAGCAGTACTTC	CSARDPYEQYF
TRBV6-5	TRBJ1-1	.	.	TGTGCCAGCAGTAATCGGGCGTCTGAAGCTTTCTTT	CASSNRASEAFF
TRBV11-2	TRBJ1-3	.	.	TGTGCCAGCAGCCGCAGGTACTCTGAGAACACCATATATTTT	CASSRRYSENTIYF
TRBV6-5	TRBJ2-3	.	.	TGTGCCAGCAGGAACAGGAGGAGCACAGATACGCAGTATTTT	CASRNRRSTDTQYF
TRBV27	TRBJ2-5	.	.	TGTGCCAGCAGTTTAGGGTCCAGCCAAGAGACCCAGTACTTC	CASSLGSSQETQYF
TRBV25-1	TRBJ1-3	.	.	TGTGCCAGCAGCGGCAGGGGAAACACCATATATTTT	CASSGRGNTIYF
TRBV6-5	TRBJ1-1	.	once	TGTGCCAGCAGTCCCCACCGGGACACTGAAGCTTTCTTT	CASSPHRDTEAFF
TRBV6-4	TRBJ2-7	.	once	TGTGCCAGCAGTGACAGGGCAGGGGCATCCTACGAGCAGTACTTC	CASSDRAGASYEQYF
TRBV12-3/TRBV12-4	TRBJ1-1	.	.	TGTGCCAGCCAAGCCGGGGCCTTTGAAGCTTTCTTT	CASQAGAFEAFF
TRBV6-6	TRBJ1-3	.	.	TGTGCCAGCAGACCCCGGCGAGGGCAAGGAAACACCATATATTTT	CASRPRRGQGNTIYF
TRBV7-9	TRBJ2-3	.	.	TGTGCCAGCAGCATGGGGGGCCTTGAAGATACGCAGTATTTT	CASSMGGLEDTQYF